Described below is a single T cell receptor beta chain sequence and its context. Using immunoSEQ multiplex PCR, the repertoire was profiled, and TCRdb retains in-frame clones only, with some absent. The table shows about 260,000 clones, with more than 75% occurring only once. This record comes from a study of blood T cell repertoires in COVID-19. The CDR3 extends over 15 amino acids. From germline, CDR1 is SGHRS and CDR2 YFSETQ. The J segment lost 6 bases and the V segment lost 1 base, leaving 5 bases of the junction unmatched. Sequenced: peripheral blood. The J gene is TRBJ2-2, the V gene TRBV5-1; 8 bases line up with TRBD1. This clonotype was sampled from a woman aged 50 to 60 with acute or convalescent COVID-19. In nucleotides, the CDR3 is TGCGCCAGCAGCTTGCAGACAGGGGCGTCCGGGGAGCTGTTTTTT. Residues: CASSLQTGASGELFF.